The 14 T cell receptor beta chains in this list originate from one sample, sequenced in a study of T cell responses to AZD1222 COVID-19 vaccine. The table came from immunoSEQ multiplex PCR; TCRdb's copy has only in-frame clones and leaves some out. The sample lists 55,000 to 85,000 clones, 65% to 85% occurring once. Sequences were derived from peripheral blood, sampled on day 0 of AZD1222 vaccination. The receptors originated from an adult in good health.

The chain combines TRBV15 with TRBJ1-3; no firm D call. V lost 0 bases, J lost 7 bases, and 7 bases lay in between. Germline V gene data show CDR1 as LNHNV and CDR2 as YYDKDF (reference sequence). This CDR3 has 13 residues. CDR3: CATSRDDGNTIYF. CDR3 DNA sequence: TGTGCCACCAGCAGAGATGATGGGAACACCATATATTTT.

This sequence joins TRBV19 and TRBJ2-3; no firm D call. The CDR3 totals 15 residues. CDR1 and CDR2 from the germline V gene are LNHDA and SQIVND (reference sequence). Between the trimmed V and J ends, which lost 2 bases and 4 bases, there was a span of 13 bases. The CDR3 nucleotides are TGTGCCAGTAGTATATCCCTGATTGGGGCAGATACGCAGTATTTT. Its translation: CASSISLIGADTQYF.

The rearrangement joins TRBV9 to TRBJ2-1; 10 nucleotides line up with TRBD2. V shed 0 bases and J 4 bases; nucleotides not matched to a gene: 7. The germline V gene has CDR1 SGDLS and CDR2 YYNGEE. There are 17 residues in the CDR3. The CDR3 loop reads CASSVGLGAGGYNEQFF. For the CDR3, the DNA is TGTGCCAGCAGCGTAGGGTTAGGAGCGGGGGGGTACAATGAGCAGTTCTTC.

The chain links TRBV28 to TRBJ1-2, with D maybe TRBD1 (6 bases). CDR1 MDHEN and CDR2 SYDVKM come from the germline V gene. This CDR3 spans 14 amino acids. Trimming pared 1 base from V and 3 bases from J, leaving 9 bases between. As DNA, the CDR3 is TGTGCCAGCAGTTTATCTACAGGGTACTATGGCTACACCTTC. Its translation is CASSLSTGYYGYTF.

The rearrangement joins TRBV19 to TRBJ1-5; D may be TRBD1 (6 bases). With 5 bases removed from V and 5 bases from J, the gap between germline ends came to 13 bases. The CDR3 runs to 14 residues. Germline CDR1 and CDR2: LNHDA and SQIVND (reference sequence). The CDR3 is CASSAPQGYQPQHF. The DNA for the CDR3 is TGTGCCAGTAGTGCCCCACAGGGTTATCAGCCCCAGCATTTT.

There are a few counts of this clone. The V call is TRBV19, the J call TRBJ2-1; D possibly corresponds to TRBD2 (6 bases). Per the germline V gene, CDR1 is LNHDA and CDR2 is SQIVND (reference sequence). CDR3 size: 13 residues. V was clipped by 5 bases and J by 10 bases, with 15 bases between them. CDR3 region: CASSRRLVSEQFF. Written as DNA, the CDR3 is TGTGCCAGTAGTCGCCGACTAGTTTCGGAGCAGTTCTTC.

This clone was recorded only once. The gene calls are TRBV4-2 and TRBJ2-3; TRBD2 agrees at 7 bases. After removal of 0 bases from V and 3 bases from J, the junction contained 9 bases not matched to a gene. From germline, CDR1 is LGHNA and CDR2 YNFKEQ. The CDR3 is 17 residues long. CDR3 residues: CASSQDASGLWTDTQYF. The CDR3 DNA is TGTGCCAGCAGCCAAGATGCTAGCGGTTTATGGACAGATACGCAGTATTTT.

The chain combines TRBV30 with TRBJ1-2; D is uncertain. The length of the CDR3 is 13 residues. CDR1 and CDR2 from the germline V gene are GTSNPN and SVGIG (reference sequence). V lost 0 bases and J 6 bases, leaving 11 bases between the germline ends. DNA for the CDR3: TGTGCCTGGAGTGTGTCGGCGGGAAATGGCTACACCTTC. It is translated as CAWSVSAGNGYTF.

This clone was seen just once. The rearrangement uses TRBV7-3 and TRBJ2-1; D unclear. In germline, CDR1 is SGHTA, CDR2 FQGTGA. Trimming left V 0 bases short and J 4 bases short, with 4 bases between. The CDR3 is 13 amino acids. The CDR3 sequence is CASSLTEYNEQFF. The CDR3 nucleotides read TGTGCCAGCAGCTTAACGGAATACAATGAGCAGTTCTTC.

The genes are TRBV9 and TRBJ1-1, with 7 bases that match TRBD1. Per germline, CDR1 SGDLS and CDR2 YYNGEE. The CDR3 is 17 residues long. The junction had 11 bases not matched to a gene; V was cut back by 0 bases and J by 3 bases. The DNA for the CDR3 is TGTGCCAGCAGCGTAGGGTGGCCAGGGGGGTCGGACACTGAAGCTTTCTTT. Translation gives CASSVGWPGGSDTEAFF.

V is TRBV28 and J is TRBJ1-2; a possible D gene is TRBD1 (6 bases). V lost 3 bases to trimming and J lost 6 bases, with 11 bases between them. Germline V gene sequence: CDR1 MDHEN, CDR2 SYDVKM. This CDR3 has 13 residues. The CDR3 loop reads CASSFGGLDGYTF. DNA for the CDR3: TGTGCCAGCAGTTTCGGGGGGCTTGATGGCTACACCTTC.

The chain carries TRBV6-5 and TRBJ1-2; 10 bases line up with TRBD1. The CDR3 runs to 14 residues. With 2 bases clipped from V and 8 bases from J, the junction kept 5 bases outside the gene matches. Germline V CDR1 and CDR2: MNHEY, SVGAGI. The chain's CDR3 is CASSYGTGVGGYTF. The CDR3 DNA follows: TGTGCCAGCAGTTACGGGACAGGGGTAGGCGGCTACACCTTC.

The chain combines TRBV6-5 with TRBJ2-3; tentative D call: TRBD2 (7 bases). The CDR3 sequence is 13 residues long. CDR1 is MNHEY, CDR2 SVGAGI, per germline. Trimming left V 8 bases short and J 1 base short, with 10 bases between. The DNA for the CDR3 is TGTGCCAGCGAGGGGGGGGGCACAGATACGCAGTATTTT. Residues: CASEGGGTDTQYF.

The chain employs TRBV28 and TRBJ2-7; D possibly uses TRBD1 or TRBD2 (5 bases each). Trimming removed 6 bases at V and 2 bases at J, with 14 bases between. The CDR3 has 14 amino acids. Germline V gene data show CDR1 as MDHEN and CDR2 as SYDVKM. In nucleotides, the CDR3 is TGTGCCAGCAGATCCGGGACGACTCCCTACGAGCAGTACTTC. Encoded protein: CASRSGTTPYEQYF.